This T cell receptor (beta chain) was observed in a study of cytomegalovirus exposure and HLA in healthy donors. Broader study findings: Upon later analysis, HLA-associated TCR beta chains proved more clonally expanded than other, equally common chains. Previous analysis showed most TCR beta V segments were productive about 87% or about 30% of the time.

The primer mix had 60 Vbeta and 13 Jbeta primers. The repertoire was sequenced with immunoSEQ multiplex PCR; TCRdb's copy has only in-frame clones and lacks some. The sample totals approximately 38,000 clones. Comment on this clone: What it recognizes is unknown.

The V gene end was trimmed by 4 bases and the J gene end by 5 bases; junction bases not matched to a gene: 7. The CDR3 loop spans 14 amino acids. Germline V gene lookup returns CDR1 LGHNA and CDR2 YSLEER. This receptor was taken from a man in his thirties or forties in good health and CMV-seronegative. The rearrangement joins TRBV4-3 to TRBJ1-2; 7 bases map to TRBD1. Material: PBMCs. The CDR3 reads CASSRNRGQYGYTF. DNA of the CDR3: TGCGCCAGCAGCCGGAACAGGGGCCAATATGGCTACACCTTC.